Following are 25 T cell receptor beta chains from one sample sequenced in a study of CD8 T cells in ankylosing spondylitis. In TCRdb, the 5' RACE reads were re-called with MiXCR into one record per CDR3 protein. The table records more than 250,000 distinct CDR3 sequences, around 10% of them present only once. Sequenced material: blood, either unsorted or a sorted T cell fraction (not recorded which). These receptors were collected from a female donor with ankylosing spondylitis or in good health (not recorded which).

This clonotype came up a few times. The CDR3 coding sequence is TGCGCCAGCAGCTTGGAGGGCAGGGCTCTATACGAGCAGTACTTC. As protein: CASSLEGRALYEQYF. The chain combines TRBV5-1 with TRBJ2-7; TRBD1 is a possible D gene (5 bases). Germline V lookup: CDR1 SGHRS, CDR2 YFSETQ. Trimming took off 0 bases at V and 4 bases at J, with 14 bases between the two ends. The CDR3 has 15 amino acids.

The CDR3 region is CASSLPLLYEQYF. The CDR3 DNA follows: TGTGCCAGCAGCTTACCCCTCCTCTACGAGCAGTACTTC. The chain is built from TRBV5-5 and TRBJ2-7; D unclear. The germline CDR1 and CDR2 sequences are SGHKS and YYEKEE (reference sequence). The ends were cut back, 2 bases at V and 3 bases at J, with 9 bases in the middle. The CDR3 consists of 13 residues. Supplemented by reference TRBV5-5 and TRBJ2-7, the full variable domain reads DAGVTQSPTHLIKTRGQQVTLRCSPISGHKSVSWYQQVLGQGPQFIFQYYEKEERGRGNFPDRFSARQFPNYSSELNVNALLLGDSALYLCASSLPLLYEQYFGPGTRLTVT.

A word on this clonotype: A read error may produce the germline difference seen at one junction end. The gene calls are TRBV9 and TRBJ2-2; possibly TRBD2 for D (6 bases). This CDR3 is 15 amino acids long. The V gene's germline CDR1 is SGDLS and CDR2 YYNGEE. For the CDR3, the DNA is TGTGTCAGCAGCATCACCTCTGGGGGGACCGGGGAGCTGTTTTTT. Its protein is CVSSITSGGTGELFF.

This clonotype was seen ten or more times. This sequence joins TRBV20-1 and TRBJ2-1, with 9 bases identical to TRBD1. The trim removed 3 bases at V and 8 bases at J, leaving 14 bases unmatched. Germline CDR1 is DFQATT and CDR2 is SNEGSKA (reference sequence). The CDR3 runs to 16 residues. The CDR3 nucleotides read TGCAGTGCTAGCGACAACCGGGACAGGGTTATAGATGAGCAGTTCTTC. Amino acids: CSASDNRDRVIDEQFF.

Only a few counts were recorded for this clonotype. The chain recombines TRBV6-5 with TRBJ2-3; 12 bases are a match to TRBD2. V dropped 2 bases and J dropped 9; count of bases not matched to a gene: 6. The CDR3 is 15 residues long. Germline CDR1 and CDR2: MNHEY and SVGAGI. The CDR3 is CASSYLAGGRGTQYF. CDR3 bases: TGTGCCAGCAGTTACCTAGCGGGGGGGAGGGGGACGCAGTATTTT.

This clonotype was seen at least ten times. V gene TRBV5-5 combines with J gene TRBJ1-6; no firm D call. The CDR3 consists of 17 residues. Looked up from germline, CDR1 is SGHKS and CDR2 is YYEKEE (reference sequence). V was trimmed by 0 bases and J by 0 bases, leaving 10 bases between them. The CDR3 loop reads CASSLAHRGSYNSPLHF. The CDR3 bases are TGTGCCAGCAGCTTGGCCCACCGTGGCTCCTATAATTCACCCCTCCACTTT.

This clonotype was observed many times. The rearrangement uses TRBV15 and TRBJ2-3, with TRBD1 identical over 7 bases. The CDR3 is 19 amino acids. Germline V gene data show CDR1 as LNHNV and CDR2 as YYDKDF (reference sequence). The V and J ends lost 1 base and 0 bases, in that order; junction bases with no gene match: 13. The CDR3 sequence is CATSRGSSGGSSSTDTQYF. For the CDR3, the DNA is TGTGCCACCAGCAGAGGAAGCTCAGGGGGTTCCTCTAGCACAGATACGCAGTATTTT.

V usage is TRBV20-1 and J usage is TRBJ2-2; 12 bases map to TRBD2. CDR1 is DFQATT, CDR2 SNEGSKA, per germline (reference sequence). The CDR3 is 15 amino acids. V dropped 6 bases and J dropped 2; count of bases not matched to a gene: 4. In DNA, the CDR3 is TGCAGTGCCGGACTAGCGGGGCTTAACACCGGGGAGCTGTTTTTT. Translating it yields CSAGLAGLNTGELFF.

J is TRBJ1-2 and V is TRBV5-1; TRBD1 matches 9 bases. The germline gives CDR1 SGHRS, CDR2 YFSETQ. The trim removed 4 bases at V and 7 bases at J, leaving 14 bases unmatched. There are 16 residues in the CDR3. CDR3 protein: CASSLQLGQGSGGYTF. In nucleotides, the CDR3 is TGCGCCAGCAGCCTCCAACTGGGACAGGGTTCGGGTGGCTACACCTTC.

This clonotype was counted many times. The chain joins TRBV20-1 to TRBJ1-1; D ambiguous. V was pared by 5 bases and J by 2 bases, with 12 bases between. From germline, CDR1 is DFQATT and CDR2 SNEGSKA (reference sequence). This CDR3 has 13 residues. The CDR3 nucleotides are TGCAGTGCTTCCCACCCCGTAAACACTGAAGCTTTCTTT. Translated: CSASHPVNTEAFF.

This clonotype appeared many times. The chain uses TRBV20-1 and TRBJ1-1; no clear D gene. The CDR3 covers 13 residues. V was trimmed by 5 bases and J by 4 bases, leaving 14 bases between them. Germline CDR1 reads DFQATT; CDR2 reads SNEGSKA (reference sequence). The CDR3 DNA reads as TGCAGTGCTTCTCGGACGGGCCTCACTGAAGCTTTCTTT. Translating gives CSASRTGLTEAFF.

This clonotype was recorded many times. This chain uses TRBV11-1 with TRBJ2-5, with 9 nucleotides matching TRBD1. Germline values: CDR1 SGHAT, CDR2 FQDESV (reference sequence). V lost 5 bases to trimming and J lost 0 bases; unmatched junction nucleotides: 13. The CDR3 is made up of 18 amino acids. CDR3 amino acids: CASSQMGTGTRYQETQYF. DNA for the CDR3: TGTGCCAGCAGCCAAATGGGGACAGGGACAAGGTACCAAGAGACCCAGTACTTC.

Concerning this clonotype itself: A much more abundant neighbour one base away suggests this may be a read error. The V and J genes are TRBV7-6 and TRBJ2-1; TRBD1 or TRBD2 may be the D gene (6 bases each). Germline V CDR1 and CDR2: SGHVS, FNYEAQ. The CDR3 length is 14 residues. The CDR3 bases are TGTGCCAGCAGCCCGCGGGACAATGACAATGGGCAGTTCTTC. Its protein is CASSPRDNDNGQFF.

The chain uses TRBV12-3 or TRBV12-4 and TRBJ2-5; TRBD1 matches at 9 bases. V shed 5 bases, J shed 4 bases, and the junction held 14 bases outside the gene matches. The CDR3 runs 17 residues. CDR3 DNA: TGTGCCAGCAGTCCGAGGACAGGGGCCACCATCGGAGAGACCCAGTACTTC. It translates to CASSPRTGATIGETQYF.

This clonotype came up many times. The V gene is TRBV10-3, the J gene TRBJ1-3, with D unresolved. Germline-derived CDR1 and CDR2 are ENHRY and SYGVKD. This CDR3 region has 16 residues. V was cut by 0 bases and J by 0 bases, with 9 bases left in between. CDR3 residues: CAISESLMRSGNTIYF. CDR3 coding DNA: TGTGCCATCAGTGAGTCGCTAATGCGCTCTGGAAACACCATATATTTT.

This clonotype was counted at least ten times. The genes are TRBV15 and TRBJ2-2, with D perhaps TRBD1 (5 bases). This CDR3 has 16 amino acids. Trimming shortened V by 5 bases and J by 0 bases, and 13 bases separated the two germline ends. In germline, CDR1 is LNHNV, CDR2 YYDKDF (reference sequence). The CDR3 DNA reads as TGTGCCACCAGCTCACTGGGGCAGTCGAACACCGGGGAGCTGTTTTTT. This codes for CATSSLGQSNTGELFF.

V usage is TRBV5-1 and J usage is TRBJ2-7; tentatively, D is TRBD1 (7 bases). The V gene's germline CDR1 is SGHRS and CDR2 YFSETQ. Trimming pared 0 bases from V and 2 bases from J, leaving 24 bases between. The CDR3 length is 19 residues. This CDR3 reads CASSLAKGGQHLTPYEQYF. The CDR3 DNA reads TGCGCCAGCAGCTTGGCAAAGGGGGGACAGCACCTTACCCCCTACGAGCAGTACTTC.

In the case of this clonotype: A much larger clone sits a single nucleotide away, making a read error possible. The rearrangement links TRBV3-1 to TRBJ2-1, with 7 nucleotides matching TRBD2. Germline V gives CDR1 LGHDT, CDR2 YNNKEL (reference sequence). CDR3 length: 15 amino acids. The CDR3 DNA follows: TGTGCCAGCACCCAAGAGGGACGGGAGGTAGGTGAGCAGTTCTTC. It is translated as CASTQEGREVGEQFF.

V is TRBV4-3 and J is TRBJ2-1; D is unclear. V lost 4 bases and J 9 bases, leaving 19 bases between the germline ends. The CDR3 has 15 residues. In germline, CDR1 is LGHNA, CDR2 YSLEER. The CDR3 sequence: CASSPTLVSFSEQFF. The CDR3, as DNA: TGCGCCAGCAGCCCTACACTCGTTAGTTTCTCTGAGCAGTTCTTC.

For the CDR3, the DNA is TGCAGTGCTAGAGATCCCCTCCTCGGGCGGAACGCAGATACGCAGTATTTT. Translating gives CSARDPLLGRNADTQYF. V gene TRBV20-1 combines with J gene TRBJ2-3; D is unclear. Trimming removed 0 bases at V and 4 bases at J, with 20 bases between. This CDR3 spans 17 amino acids. Germline-derived CDR1 and CDR2 are DFQATT and SNEGSKA (reference sequence).

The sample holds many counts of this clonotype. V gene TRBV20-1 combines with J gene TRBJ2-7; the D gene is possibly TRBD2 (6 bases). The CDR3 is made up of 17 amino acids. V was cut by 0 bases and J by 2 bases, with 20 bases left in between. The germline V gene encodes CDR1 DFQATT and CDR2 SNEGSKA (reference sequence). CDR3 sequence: CSARDTLRESFPYEQYF. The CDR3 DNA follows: TGCAGTGCTAGAGATACTCTACGGGAGTCTTTCCCCTACGAGCAGTACTTC.

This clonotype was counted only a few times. The CDR3 region is CSARRGGRAFGEQYF. CDR3 DNA: TGCAGTGCTAGAAGAGGCGGGAGGGCCTTTGGGGAGCAGTACTTC. V and J are TRBV20-1 and TRBJ2-7, with 9 bases identical to TRBD2. With 2 bases clipped from V and 7 bases from J, the junction kept 12 bases outside the gene matches. Germline V gene lookup returns CDR1 DFQATT and CDR2 SNEGSKA (reference sequence). The CDR3 consists of 15 residues.

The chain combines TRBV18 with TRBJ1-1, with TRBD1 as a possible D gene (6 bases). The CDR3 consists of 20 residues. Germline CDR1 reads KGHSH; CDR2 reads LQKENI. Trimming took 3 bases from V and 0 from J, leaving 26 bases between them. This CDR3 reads CASSPGAFRPGDTMNTEAFF. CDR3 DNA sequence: TGTGCCAGCTCACCGGGTGCTTTCAGGCCAGGGGATACAATGAACACTGAAGCTTTCTTT.

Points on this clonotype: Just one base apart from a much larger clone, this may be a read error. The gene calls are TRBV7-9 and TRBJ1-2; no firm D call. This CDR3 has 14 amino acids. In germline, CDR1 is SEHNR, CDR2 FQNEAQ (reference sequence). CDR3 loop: CASSFRAGTYDYTF. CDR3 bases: TGTGCCAGCAGCTTCCGTGCGGGTACCTATGACTACACCTTC.

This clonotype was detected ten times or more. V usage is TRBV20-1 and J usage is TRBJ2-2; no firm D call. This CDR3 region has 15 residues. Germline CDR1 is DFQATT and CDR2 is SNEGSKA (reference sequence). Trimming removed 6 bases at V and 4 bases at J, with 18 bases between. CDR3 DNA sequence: TGCAGTGCCCAAGAAGGATCCAGGTTCACCGGGGAGCTGTTTTTT. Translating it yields CSAQEGSRFTGELFF.